These 10 T cell receptor beta chains originate from one sample sequenced in a study of CD8+ T cells in alopecia areata. In each case, RNA was isolated and then reverse transcribed into cDNA as the sequencing template. The protocol was immunoSEQ multiplex PCR, while the TCRdb copy is restricted to in-frame clones and leaves out a portion. This table has 150,000 to 200,000 clones, 64% appearing once. Regarding treatment: oral pan-JAK inhibitor, 5-10 mg twice daily. The specimen comprised CD4+ T cells sorted from blood, sampled between weeks 47 and 50, from a patient treated with tofacitinib. The origin of the receptors is a human donor with alopecia areata.

The chain combines TRBV25-1 with TRBJ1-2; D gene unclear. Trimming left V 8 bases short and J 4 bases short, with 8 bases between. The CDR3 totals 11 residues. CDR1 is MGHDK, CDR2 SYGVNS, per germline. The CDR3 is CASGRLYGYTF. The CDR3 nucleotides are TGTGCCAGCGGGCGACTCTATGGCTACACCTTC.

In the case of this clone: No DNA is shown, since the ends of the CDR3 on it are uncertain; the CDR3 is the one TCRdb lists. CDR3: CATSTFSGQGINEKLFF. V is TRBV15 and J is TRBJ1-4; no DNA check was done on the table's D call, TRBD1. Germline V gene sequence: CDR1 LNHNV, CDR2 YYDKDF (reference sequence). The CDR3 is 17 amino acids in total, end residues counted.

The chain uses TRBV25-1 and TRBJ2-1; D not resolved. The CDR3 has 13 residues. The germline V gene encodes CDR1 MGHDK and CDR2 SYGVNS. Between the trimmed V and J ends, which lost 1 base and 7 bases, there was a span of 8 bases. As DNA, the CDR3 is TGTGCCAGCAGTGAATTGACCGCGAATGAGCAGTTCTTC. Its protein product is CASSELTANEQFF.

This chain joins TRBV25-1 and TRBJ1-6; 9 bases match TRBD1. V dropped 3 bases and J dropped 13; count of bases not matched to a gene: 7. In germline, CDR1 is MGHDK, CDR2 SYGVNS. The CDR3 has 14 residues. The CDR3 here is CASSDRQGDMPLHF. The CDR3 bases are TGTGCCAGCAGTGATAGACAGGGGGATATGCCCCTCCACTTT.

This chain uses TRBV29-1 with TRBJ1-2; maybe TRBD1 (5 bases). The CDR3 is 13 residues long. V gave up 6 bases and J gave up 4 bases, with 15 bases separating them. Germline V lookup: CDR1 SQVTM, CDR2 ANQGSEA. CDR3 protein: CSVGEGGTYGYTF. In DNA, the CDR3 is TGCAGCGTCGGCGAGGGTGGGACCTATGGCTACACCTTC.

The chain recombines TRBV5-6 with TRBJ1-1, with D possibly matching TRBD1 (6 bases). In germline, CDR1 is SGHDT, CDR2 YYEEEE. Trimming took off 4 bases at V and 4 bases at J, with 14 bases between the two ends. This CDR3 contains 14 residues. CDR3 amino acids: CASSPSPGATEAFF. In nucleotides, the CDR3 is TGTGCCAGCAGCCCATCGCCAGGGGCCACTGAAGCTTTCTTT.

The chain carries TRBV7-2 and TRBJ2-3; TRBD2 agrees at 9 bases. Germline loops: CDR1 SGHTA, CDR2 FQGNSA. The CDR3 is made up of 15 amino acids. Trimming at V came to 5 bases and at J to 7 bases, leaving 10 bases not matched to a gene. CDR3 region: CASSLDTSGPNTQYF. The DNA of the CDR3 is TGTGCCAGCAGCCTAGACACTAGCGGGCCTAATACGCAGTATTTT.

The V gene is TRBV6-5, the J gene TRBJ2-3; D unclear. V lost 6 bases and J 3 bases, leaving 7 bases between the germline ends. The CDR3 is 12 residues long. Germline CDR1 and CDR2: MNHEY and SVGAGI. CDR3 residues: CASSLVTDTQYF. The CDR3 DNA reads as TGTGCCAGCAGCCTGGTAACAGATACGCAGTATTTT.

CDR3 coding DNA: TGCGCCGCAGAAGACGCCAGTGGCACTGAAGCTTTCTTT. This encodes CAAEDASGTEAFF. V gene TRBV10-2 combines with J gene TRBJ1-1; D unclear. The V gene's germline CDR1 is WSHSY and CDR2 SAAADI. Deletions cut 11 bases from V and 4 bases from J, with 17 bases between. The CDR3 is 13 residues long.

The chain combines TRBV4-1 with TRBJ1-5; D may be TRBD1 (6 bases). V gave up 0 bases and J gave up 7 bases, with 16 bases separating them. CDR3 size: 16 residues. Germline loops: CDR1 MGHRA, CDR2 YSYEKL. The CDR3: CASSQEVVQGSQPQHF. The DNA of the CDR3 is TGCGCCAGCAGCCAAGAGGTGGTACAGGGAAGCCAGCCCCAGCATTTT.